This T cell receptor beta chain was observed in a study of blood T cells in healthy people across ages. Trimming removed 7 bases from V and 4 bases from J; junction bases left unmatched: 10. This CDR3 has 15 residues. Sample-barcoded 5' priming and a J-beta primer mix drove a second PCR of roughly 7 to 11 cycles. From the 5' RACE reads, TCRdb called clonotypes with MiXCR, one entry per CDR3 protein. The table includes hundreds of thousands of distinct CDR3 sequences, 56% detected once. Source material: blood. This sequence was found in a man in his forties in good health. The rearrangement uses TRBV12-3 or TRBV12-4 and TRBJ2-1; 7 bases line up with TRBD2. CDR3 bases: TGTGCCAGCACCCTTGCGGGACTACATTACAATGAGCAGTTCTTC. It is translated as CASTLAGLHYNEQFF.